The sequence of this T cell receptor (beta chain) was determined in a study of immune evolution from preneoplasia to lung adenocarcinoma. The protocol was immunoSEQ multiplex PCR, while the TCRdb copy is restricted to in-frame clones and leaves out a portion. The sample carries roughly 11,000 clones, 82% recorded once. Germline CDR1 GTSNPN, CDR2 SVGIG (reference sequence). The CDR3 is 14 amino acids. Germline trimming cut 5 bases from V and 2 bases from J; bases unmatched to any gene: 6. The material sequenced was FFPE minimally invasive lung adenocarcinoma tissue. V is TRBV30 and J is TRBJ2-7, with 10 bases lining up with TRBD1. The clonotype was recovered from a person aged 70 to 85 with lung adenocarcinoma. CDR3 protein: CAWEGDRGTYEQYF. In DNA, the CDR3 is TGTGCCTGGGAGGGGGACAGGGGTACCTACGAGCAGTACTTC.